This entry lists 18 T cell receptor beta chains sequenced from one sample in a study of T cell responses to AZD1222 COVID-19 vaccine (dated by TCRdb to 2020 to 2022). Libraries were made using the immunoSEQ multiplex PCR assay. TCRdb took this table from immuneACCESS and kept in-frame rearrangements with V and J called. Such tables lack part of the clones; where checked against another copy, unresolved V genes explain under half of the gap, and the rest is unexplained. Counted in this sample were fewer than 150,000 clones; approximately 88% of them appeared once. The ten largest clones add up to about 6.5% of the sample. The time point label of this sample denotes: about 28 days (+/-7) after the second vaccine dose. The sample here was peripheral blood, taken 28 days after the second AZD1222 dose. The receptor source for this set is an adult who received the AZD1222 COVID-19 vaccine.

The J gene is TRBJ1-1, the V gene TRBV4-1, with TRBD1 matching over 8 bases. CDR1 MGHRA and CDR2 YSYEKL come from the germline V gene. The V and J ends lost 0 bases and 5 bases, in that order; junction bases with no gene match: 5. CDR3 size: 15 residues. The chain's CDR3 is CASSQEPGGETEAFF. The DNA for the CDR3 is TGCGCCAGCAGCCAAGAACCAGGGGGCGAGACTGAAGCTTTCTTT.

The chain joins TRBV28 to TRBJ2-1; D gene uncertain. Between the trimmed V and J ends, which lost 6 bases and 9 bases, there was a span of 9 bases. This CDR3 spans 11 amino acids. Germline V gene sequence: CDR1 MDHEN, CDR2 SYDVKM. CDR3 sequence: CASRGIGEQFF. CDR3 DNA: TGTGCCAGCAGGGGTATCGGTGAGCAGTTCTTC.

As DNA, the CDR3 is TGTGCCAGCAGCTTGGCAGCGGGGACCGTTGATGAGCAGTACTTC. Its protein is CASSLAAGTVDEQYF. The rearrangement uses TRBV7-9 and TRBJ2-7; TRBD2 aligns across 7 bases. This CDR3 region has 15 residues. Germline V CDR1 and CDR2: SEHNR, FQNEAQ (reference sequence). V lost 3 bases and J lost 7; bases outside the gene matches: 12.

The chain employs TRBV3-1 (or the pseudogene TRBV3-2) and TRBJ2-7; D not resolved. This CDR3 is built from 13 residues. Germline V gives CDR1 LGHDT, CDR2 YNNKEL (reference sequence). V dropped 6 bases and J dropped 3 bases, with 12 bases sitting between them. This chain's CDR3 is CASSRKGGYEQYF. CDR3 bases: TGTGCCAGCAGTCGAAAGGGCGGCTACGAGCAGTACTTC.

The chain links TRBV7-8 to TRBJ1-2; D ambiguous. Trimming stripped 1 base from V and 8 bases from J, with 17 bases between. Germline lookup yields CDR1 SGHVS and CDR2 FQNEAQ. This CDR3 spans 15 amino acids. Written as DNA, the CDR3 is TGTGCCAGCAGCTTAGGTGATGCTGGGTTGGCCGGCTACACCTTC. The encoded protein is CASSLGDAGLAGYTF.

V gene TRBV6-2 or TRBV6-3 combines with J gene TRBJ2-2, with TRBD2 identical over 11 bases. This CDR3 spans 16 amino acids. In germline, CDR1 is MNHEY, CDR2 SVGEGT. V was clipped by 5 bases and J by 5 bases; unmatched bases: 7. CDR3: CASSTPGLAVTGELFF. In nucleotides, the CDR3 is TGTGCCAGCAGTACGCCGGGACTAGCGGTTACCGGGGAGCTGTTTTTT.

CDR3 sequence (DNA): TGCAGTGCTAGTAACAGATTCACCTACGAGCAGTACTTC. This codes for CSASNRFTYEQYF. This sequence joins TRBV20-1 and TRBJ2-7, with unresolved D. The CDR3 spans 13 residues. The germline V and J ends were trimmed by 3 bases and 2 bases, with 11 bases remaining between them. CDR1 DFQATT and CDR2 SNEGSKA come from the germline V gene (reference sequence).

This clone was observed a few times. The genes are TRBV9 and TRBJ2-5, with 8 nucleotides matching TRBD2. This CDR3 region has 14 residues. V lost 3 bases to trimming and J lost 5 bases; unmatched junction nucleotides: 6. Germline lookup yields CDR1 SGDLS and CDR2 YYNGEE. The DNA for the CDR3 is TGTGCCAGCAGCGCCACGGGGGGGCGTGAGACCCAGTACTTC. Its translation is CASSATGGRETQYF.

The chain joins TRBV19 to TRBJ2-1; 7 bases map to TRBD1. Germline lookup yields CDR1 LNHDA and CDR2 SQIVND (reference sequence). Trimming removed 5 bases from V and 9 bases from J; junction bases left unmatched: 10. The CDR3 length is 14 residues. The CDR3 is CASSYSTGVGEQFF. As DNA, the CDR3 is TGTGCCAGTAGTTATTCCACAGGGGTCGGTGAGCAGTTCTTC. The complete variable domain, with remaining parts taken from reference TRBV19 and TRBJ2-1, reads DGGITQSPKYLFRKEGQNVTLSCEQNLNHDAMYWYRQDPGQGLRLIYYSQIVNDFQKGDIAEGYSVSREKKESFPLTVTSAQKNPTAFYLCASSYSTGVGEQFFGPGTRLTVL.

This rearrangement joins TRBV19 to TRBJ1-5; D might be TRBD1 (5 bases). V was shortened by 6 bases and J by 7 bases, with 13 bases between the two germline ends. Looked up from germline, CDR1 is LNHDA and CDR2 is SQIVND (reference sequence). The CDR3 is made up of 13 amino acids. The DNA for the CDR3 is TGTGCCAGTAGCCCATTCGGGGGACAGCCCCAGCATTTT. Its translation is CASSPFGGQPQHF.

The chain has TRBV29-1 and TRBJ2-2, with D unresolved. The length of the CDR3 is 11 residues. CDR1 and CDR2 from the germline V gene are SQVTM and ANQGSEA. Trimming cost V 8 bases and J 6 bases, with 10 bases left between them. The chain's CDR3 is CSPWVAGELFF. CDR3 nucleotide sequence: TGCAGCCCTTGGGTAGCCGGGGAGCTGTTTTTT.

The chain carries TRBV6-5 and TRBJ1-6, with D unclear. The CDR3 is 15 amino acids. The V and J ends lost 6 bases and 3 bases respectively, with 12 bases between them. From germline, CDR1 is MNHEY and CDR2 SVGAGI. The CDR3 coding sequence is TGTGCCAGCAGCGAGGAGGGTTTCTATAATTCACCCCTCCACTTT. This sequence encodes CASSEEGFYNSPLHF.

The CDR3 reads CASSRMQMGTGGQNTEAFF. CDR3 DNA: TGTGCCAGCTCACGCATGCAGATGGGGACAGGGGGTCAGAACACTGAAGCTTTCTTT. This chain links TRBV18 with TRBJ1-1; 11 bases agree with TRBD1. This CDR3 contains 19 residues. Germline V lookup: CDR1 KGHSH, CDR2 LQKENI. The junction had 14 bases not matched to a gene; V was cut back by 4 bases and J by 1 base.

The chain combines TRBV18 with TRBJ2-7, with a tentative D call TRBD2 (5 bases). The CDR3 length is 14 residues. Germline-derived CDR1 and CDR2 are KGHSH and LQKENI. V was pared by 1 base and J by 5 bases, with 12 bases between. CDR3 sequence: CASSPLPGKNEQYF. The CDR3, as DNA: TGTGCCAGCTCACCACTCCCGGGGAAGAACGAGCAGTACTTC.

This clone occurred a few times. The CDR3 loop is CASSGKDEAFF. The CDR3 DNA sequence: TGTGCCAGCAGTGGGAAAGATGAAGCTTTCTTT. V and J are TRBV2 and TRBJ1-1; D unclear. This CDR3 region has 11 residues. Trimming removed 4 bases from V and 7 bases from J, with 7 bases in between. CDR1 is SNHLY, CDR2 FYNNEI, per germline.

The chain carries TRBV10-3 and TRBJ1-1; D gene unclear. Germline loops: CDR1 ENHRY, CDR2 SYGVKD. Trimming left V 6 bases short and J 1 base short, with 12 bases between. The CDR3 runs 14 residues. The CDR3 reads CAISPSAWNTEAFF. The CDR3 bases are TGTGCCATCAGCCCAAGCGCCTGGAACACTGAAGCTTTCTTT.

The chain carries TRBV11-3 and TRBJ2-1; D ambiguous. Deletions cut 7 bases from V and 5 bases from J, with 9 bases between. Germline values: CDR1 SGHNT, CDR2 YENEEA. The CDR3 extends over 12 amino acids. CDR3 residues: CASKGKNNEQFF. CDR3 coding DNA: TGTGCCAGCAAAGGGAAGAACAATGAGCAGTTCTTC. Based on the CDR3 plus reference TRBV11-3 and TRBJ2-1, the full variable domain is EAGVVQSPRYKIIEKKQPVAFWCNPISGHNTLYWYLQNLGQGPELLIRYENEEAVDDSQLPKDRFSAERLKGVDSTLKIQPAELGDSAVYLCASKGKNNEQFFGPGTRLTVL.

The chain links TRBV15 to TRBJ1-4; 9 bases agree with TRBD1. After removal of 8 bases from V and 5 bases from J, the junction contained 12 bases not matched to a gene. Germline loops: CDR1 LNHNV, CDR2 YYDKDF (reference sequence). The CDR3 extends over 16 amino acids. The CDR3 nucleotides read TGTGCCACCCAAGTACGGGACAGGGCCTCAAATGAAAAACTGTTTTTT. Translation gives CATQVRDRASNEKLFF.